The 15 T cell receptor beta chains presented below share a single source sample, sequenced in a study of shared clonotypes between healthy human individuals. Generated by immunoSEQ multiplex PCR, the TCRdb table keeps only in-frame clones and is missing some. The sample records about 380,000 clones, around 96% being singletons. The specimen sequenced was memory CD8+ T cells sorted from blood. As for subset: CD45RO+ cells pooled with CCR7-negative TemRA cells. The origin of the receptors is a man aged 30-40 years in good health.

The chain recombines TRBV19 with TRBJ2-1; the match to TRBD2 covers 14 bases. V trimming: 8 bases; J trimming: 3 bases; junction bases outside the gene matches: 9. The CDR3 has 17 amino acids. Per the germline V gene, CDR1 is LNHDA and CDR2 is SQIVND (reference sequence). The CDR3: CASGKGTSGSHYNEQFF. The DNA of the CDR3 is TGTGCCAGTGGAAAAGGGACTAGCGGGAGTCACTACAATGAGCAGTTCTTC.

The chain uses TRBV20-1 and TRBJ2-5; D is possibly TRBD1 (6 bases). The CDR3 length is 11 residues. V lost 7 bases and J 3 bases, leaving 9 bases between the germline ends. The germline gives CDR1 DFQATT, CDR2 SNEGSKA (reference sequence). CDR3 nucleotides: TGCAGTGGGCAGGGGAAAGAGACCCAGTACTTC. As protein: CSGQGKETQYF.

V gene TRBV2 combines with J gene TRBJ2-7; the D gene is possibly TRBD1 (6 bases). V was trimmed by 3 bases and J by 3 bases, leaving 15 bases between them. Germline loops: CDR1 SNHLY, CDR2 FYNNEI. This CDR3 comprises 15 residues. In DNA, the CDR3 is TGTGCCAGCAGTGACGTAGCCAGGGGCGGCTACGAGCAGTACTTC. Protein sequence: CASSDVARGGYEQYF.

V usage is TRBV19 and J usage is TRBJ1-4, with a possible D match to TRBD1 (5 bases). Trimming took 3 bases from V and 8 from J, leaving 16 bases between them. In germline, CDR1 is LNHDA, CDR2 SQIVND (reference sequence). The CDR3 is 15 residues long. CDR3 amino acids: CASSITGVSWEKLFF. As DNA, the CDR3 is TGTGCCAGTAGTATTACGGGGGTCTCGTGGGAAAAACTGTTTTTT.

The CDR3 spells CAWSFRGETQYF. The CDR3 coding sequence is TGTGCCTGGAGTTTCCGGGGGGAGACCCAGTACTTC. This chain joins TRBV30 and TRBJ2-5; TRBD2 might be the D (6 bases). The CDR3 spans 12 residues. Germline assignment: CDR1 GTSNPN and CDR2 SVGIG (reference sequence). V was pared by 2 bases and J by 5 bases, with 9 bases between.

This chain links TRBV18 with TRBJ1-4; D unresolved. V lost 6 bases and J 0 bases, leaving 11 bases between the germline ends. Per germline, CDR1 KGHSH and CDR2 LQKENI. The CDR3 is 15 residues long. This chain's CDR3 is CASSLTGATNEKLFF. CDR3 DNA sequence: TGTGCCAGCTCCCTTACCGGAGCAACTAATGAAAAACTGTTTTTT.

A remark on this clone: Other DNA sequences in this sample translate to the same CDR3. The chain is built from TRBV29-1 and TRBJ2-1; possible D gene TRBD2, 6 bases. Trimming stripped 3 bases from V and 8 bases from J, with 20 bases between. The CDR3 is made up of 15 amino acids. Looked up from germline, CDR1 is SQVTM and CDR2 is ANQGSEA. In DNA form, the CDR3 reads TGCAGCGTTGACCGTGGCGGGTGGGGGGTCTATGAGCAGTTCTTC. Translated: CSVDRGGWGVYEQFF.

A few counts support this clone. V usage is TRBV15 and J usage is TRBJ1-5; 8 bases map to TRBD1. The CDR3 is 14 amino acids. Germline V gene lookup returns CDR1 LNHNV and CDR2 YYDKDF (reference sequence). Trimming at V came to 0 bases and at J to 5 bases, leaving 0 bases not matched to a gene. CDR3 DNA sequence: TGTGCCACCAGCAGAGACAGGGGGCATCAGCCCCAGCATTTT. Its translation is CATSRDRGHQPQHF.

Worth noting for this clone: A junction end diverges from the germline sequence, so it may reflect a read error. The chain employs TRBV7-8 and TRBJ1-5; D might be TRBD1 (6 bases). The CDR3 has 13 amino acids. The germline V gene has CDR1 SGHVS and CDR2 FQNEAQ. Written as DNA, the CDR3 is TGTGCCAGCAGCATAACAGGGAATCGGCCCCAGCATTTT. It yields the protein CASSITGNRPQHF.

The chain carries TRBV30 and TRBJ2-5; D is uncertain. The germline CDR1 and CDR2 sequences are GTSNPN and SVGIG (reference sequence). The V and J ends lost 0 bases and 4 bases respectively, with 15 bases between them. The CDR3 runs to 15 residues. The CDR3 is CAWSVRRVSRETQYF. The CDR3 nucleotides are TGTGCCTGGAGTGTACGAAGGGTCTCAAGAGAGACCCAGTACTTC.

The CDR3 is CASSSGSSNQPQHF. The CDR3 DNA reads as TGTGCCAGCAGTTCCGGTAGCAGCAATCAGCCCCAGCATTTT. This chain connects TRBV28 to TRBJ1-5; D remains unclear. V was shortened by 4 bases and J by 1 base, with 8 bases between the two germline ends. This CDR3 spans 14 amino acids. The germline CDR1 and CDR2 sequences are MDHEN and SYDVKM.

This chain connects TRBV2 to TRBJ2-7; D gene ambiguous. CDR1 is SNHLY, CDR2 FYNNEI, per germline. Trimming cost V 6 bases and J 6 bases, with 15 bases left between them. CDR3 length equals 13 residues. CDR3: CASSADLVGEQYF. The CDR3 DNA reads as TGTGCCAGCAGCGCTGATCTAGTAGGCGAGCAGTACTTC.

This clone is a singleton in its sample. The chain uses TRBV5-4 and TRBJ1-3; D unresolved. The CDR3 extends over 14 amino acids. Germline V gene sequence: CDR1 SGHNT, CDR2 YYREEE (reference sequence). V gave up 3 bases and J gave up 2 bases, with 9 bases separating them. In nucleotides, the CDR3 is TGTGCCAGCAGCTCCGGGATCCCTGGAAACACCATATATTTT. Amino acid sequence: CASSSGIPGNTIYF.

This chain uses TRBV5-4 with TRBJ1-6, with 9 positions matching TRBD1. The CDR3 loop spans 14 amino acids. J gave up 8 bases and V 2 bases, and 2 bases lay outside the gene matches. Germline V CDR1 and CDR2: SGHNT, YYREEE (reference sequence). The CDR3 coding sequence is TGTGCCAGCAGCTTCTGGACAGGGGATTCACCCCTCCACTTT. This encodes CASSFWTGDSPLHF.

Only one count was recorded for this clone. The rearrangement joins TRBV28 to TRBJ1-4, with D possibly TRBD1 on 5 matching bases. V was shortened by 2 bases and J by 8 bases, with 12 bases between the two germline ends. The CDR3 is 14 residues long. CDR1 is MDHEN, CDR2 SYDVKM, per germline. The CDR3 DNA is TGTGCCAGCAGTTTAAGTAGGGGAAGGGAAAAACTGTTTTTT. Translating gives CASSLSRGREKLFF.